These 27 T cell receptor beta chains share one sample of origin, sequenced in a study of T-cell reconstitution after alpha-beta-depleted transplantation in children. The authors prepared the TCRbeta library with unique molecular identifiers. Each CDR3 protein is one row after TCRdb ran MiXCR on the PCR reads. The sample has roughly 590,000 distinct CDR3 sequences; approximately 17% are singletons. Sequenced here: PBMCs from the stem cell graft donor, sampled from the stem cell graft. Receptor source: a human donor who donated a stem cell graft to a child with acute myeloid leukemia.

In this sample, this clonotype turned up a few times. The genes are TRBV24-1 and TRBJ2-1; tentative D call: TRBD2 (6 bases). The CDR3 has 14 amino acids. Trimming removed 6 bases at V and 8 bases at J, with 16 bases between. Germline V gene lookup returns CDR1 KGHDR and CDR2 SFDVKD. This CDR3 is CATSRRVGGDEQFF. The CDR3 DNA is TGTGCCACCAGTAGGCGCGTTGGCGGGGATGAGCAGTTCTTC.

Here the CDR3 DNA reads TGTGCCAGCAGTTTACCCGGGACTAGGGTTCAAGAGACCCAGTACTTC. Protein product: CASSLPGTRVQETQYF. This chain links TRBV28 with TRBJ2-5; the match to TRBD2 covers 8 bases. Germline CDR1 is MDHEN and CDR2 is SYDVKM. With 2 bases clipped from V and 2 bases from J, the junction kept 7 bases outside the gene matches. The CDR3 runs to 16 residues.

The J gene is TRBJ2-7, the V gene TRBV12-2; the table's D call TRBD1 went unverified against the DNA. TRBV12-2 is a pseudogene segment. The CDR3 is made up of 16 amino acids. CDR3 DNA sequence: TGTGCAAGTCGCGGGACAGGGCATAAAGAAGGCTACGAGCAGTACGTC. Translation: CASRGTGHKEGYEQYV.

This clonotype came up many times. The genes are TRBV5-1 and TRBJ1-6, with D unclear. The germline CDR1 and CDR2 sequences are SGHRS and YFSETQ. There are 15 residues in the CDR3. Trimming left V 0 bases short and J 7 bases short, with 11 bases between. The CDR3 sequence is CASSLEGRNNSPLHF. CDR3 DNA sequence: TGCGCCAGCAGCTTGGAAGGACGGAACAATTCACCCCTCCACTTT. The complete variable domain, with remaining parts taken from reference TRBV5-1 and TRBJ1-6, reads KAGVTQTPRYLIKTRGQQVTLSCSPISGHRSVSWYQQTPGQGLQFLFEYFSETQRNKGNFPGRFSGRQFSNSRSEMNVSTLELGDSALYLCASSLEGRNNSPLHFGNGTRLTVT.

This clonotype turned up a few times. The chain links TRBV7-2 to TRBJ1-4; D is unresolved. CDR1 and CDR2 from the germline V gene are SGHTA and FQGNSA. The V gene lost 6 bases and the J gene lost 0 bases, with 8 bases spanning the gap. The CDR3 spans 14 residues. The CDR3 DNA reads TGTGCCAGCAGTAGATACGCAACTAATGAAAAACTGTTTTTT. It yields the protein CASSRYATNEKLFF.

The chain uses TRBV11-2 and TRBJ2-1; 9 bases agree with TRBD2. The V gene end was trimmed by 3 bases and the J gene end by 4 bases; junction bases not matched to a gene: 4. Germline V gives CDR1 SGHAT, CDR2 FQNNGV. The CDR3 sequence is 15 residues long. CDR3 bases: TGTGCCAGCAGCTTGTCTAGCGGGGATTACAATGAGCAGTTCTTC. It specifies CASSLSSGDYNEQFF. The entire variable domain, with the rest obtained from reference TRBV11-2 and TRBJ2-1, is as follows: EAGVAQSPRYKIIEKRQSVAFWCNPISGHATLYWYQQILGQGPKLLIQFQNNGVVDDSQLPKDRFSAERLKGVDSTLKIQPAKLEDSAVYLCASSLSSGDYNEQFFGPGTRLTVL.

This clonotype has only a few counts. This chain joins TRBV19 and TRBJ2-7; D is unresolved. The CDR3 loop spans 15 amino acids. Deletions cut 0 bases from V and 1 base from J, with 10 bases between. Germline V CDR1 and CDR2: LNHDA, SQIVND (reference sequence). The CDR3 sequence is CASSIEWAESYEQYF. The DNA for the CDR3 is TGTGCCAGTAGTATAGAATGGGCGGAGTCCTACGAGCAGTACTTC.

This clonotype has ten or more counts. The rearrangement joins TRBV10-3 to TRBJ2-1, with 9 bases that match TRBD2. V lost 10 bases and J lost 5; bases outside the gene matches: 6. Germline V CDR1 and CDR2: ENHRY, SYGVKD. The CDR3 contains 13 residues. The CDR3 sequence: CATGLALNNEQFF. The CDR3, as DNA: TGTGCCACGGGACTAGCCTTGAACAATGAGCAGTTCTTC.

This clonotype showed up many times. J is TRBJ2-7 and V is TRBV7-2, with TRBD1 matching over 8 bases. From germline, CDR1 is SGHTA and CDR2 FQGNSA. J lost 3 bases, V lost 5 bases, and 6 bases had no gene match. This CDR3 has 14 amino acids. The CDR3 protein is CASSTSGTGYEQYF. CDR3 sequence (DNA): TGTGCCAGCAGCACCTCCGGGACAGGCTACGAGCAGTACTTC. Full variable domain (remainder filled in from reference TRBV7-2 and TRBJ2-7): GAGVSQSPSNKVTEKGKDVELRCDPISGHTALYWYRQSLGQGLEFLIYFQGNSAPDKSGLPSDRFSAERTGGSVSTLTIQRTQQEDSAVYLCASSTSGTGYEQYFGPGTRLTVT.

There are many counts of this clonotype. V and J are TRBV20-1 and TRBJ1-5; no clear D. The germline V and J ends were trimmed by 6 bases and 2 bases, with 14 bases remaining between them. The germline gives CDR1 DFQATT, CDR2 SNEGSKA (reference sequence). This CDR3 spans 14 amino acids. The CDR3 DNA follows: TGCAGTGCCCGAGGTAGAGGCCGCAATCAGCCCCAGCATTTT. Translated: CSARGRGRNQPQHF.

Many counts were recorded for this clonotype. This chain connects TRBV20-1 to TRBJ2-5; tentative D call: TRBD1 (6 bases). The CDR3 is made up of 12 amino acids. V lost 4 bases, J lost 2 bases, and 8 bases lay in between. In germline, CDR1 is DFQATT, CDR2 SNEGSKA (reference sequence). The CDR3 is CSAKTGQETQYF. CDR3 DNA sequence: TGCAGTGCTAAAACAGGGCAAGAGACCCAGTACTTC.

Notes on this clonotype: This may be a read error: a much more frequent sequence differs by one nucleotide. The J gene is TRBJ2-3, the V gene TRBV6-5, with 9 bases matching TRBD2. The CDR3 length is 16 residues. Per the germline V gene, CDR1 is MNHEY and CDR2 is SVGAGI. The V segment lost 1 base and the J segment 2 bases; nucleotides outside the gene matches: 4. The CDR3: CASSYLASGNTDTQYF. CDR3 DNA sequence: TGTGCCAGCAGTTACTTAGCTAGCGGGAACACAGATACGCAGTATTTT.

This chain links TRBV7-9 with TRBJ2-1; D is perhaps TRBD2 (7 bases). The V and J ends lost 0 bases and 8 bases respectively, with 20 bases between them. Looked up from germline, CDR1 is SEHNR and CDR2 is FQNEAQ (reference sequence). This CDR3 is built from 17 residues. CDR3 protein: CASSLAGTGGLADEQFF. The CDR3 nucleotides read TGTGCCAGCAGCTTAGCGGGAACGGGGGGCCTGGCGGATGAGCAGTTCTTC.

This clonotype has ten or more counts. The CDR3 sequence: CASSLTSTTEAFF. The CDR3 DNA reads TGCGCCAGCAGCTTAACATCCACCACTGAAGCTTTCTTT. This chain joins TRBV5-1 and TRBJ1-1, with no clear D. The CDR3 loop spans 13 amino acids. The germline CDR1 and CDR2 sequences are SGHRS and YFSETQ. V was cut by 2 bases and J by 4 bases, with 9 bases left in between.

This clonotype occurred many times. The genes are TRBV7-9 and TRBJ1-2, with TRBD1 as a possible D gene (5 bases). CDR3 length equals 14 residues. CDR1 is SEHNR, CDR2 FQNEAQ, per germline (reference sequence). V lost 4 bases and J 8 bases, leaving 17 bases between the germline ends. The CDR3 nucleotides are TGTGCCAGCAGCTCGCAGACCGTGAGGGACGGCTACACCTTC. It codes for CASSSQTVRDGYTF.

The chain is built from TRBV21-1 and TRBJ1-2. TRBV21-1 is described as a pseudogene. CDR3 length: 15 amino acids. CDR3 nucleotide sequence: TGTGCCAGCAGCAACGAGGACCAACCGGAATATGGCTACACCTTC. Translating it yields CASSNEDQPEYGYTF.

Ten or more counts support this clonotype. The chain is built from TRBV20-1 and TRBJ2-6; no clear D gene. Trimming shortened V by 0 bases and J by 0 bases, and 6 bases separated the two germline ends. Looked up from germline, CDR1 is DFQATT and CDR2 is SNEGSKA (reference sequence). This CDR3 comprises 15 residues. CDR3 coding DNA: TGCAGTGCTAGAGACCTTGACTCTGGGGCCAACGTCCTGACTTTC. Protein product: CSARDLDSGANVLTF.

This clonotype was seen repeatedly, ten times or more. This chain joins TRBV24-1 and TRBJ2-7; 9 bases agree with TRBD1. Trimming cost V 5 bases and J 6 bases; bases outside gene matches: 7. The CDR3 runs to 14 residues. Germline CDR1 KGHDR, CDR2 SFDVKD. CDR3 sequence (DNA): TGTGCCACCAGTGCTGGGACAGGGTTTCGCGAGCAGTACTTC. This gives the protein CATSAGTGFREQYF.

The chain has TRBV7-3 and TRBJ2-3; 7 bases align to TRBD2. CDR1 is SGHTA and CDR2 is FQGTGA in the germline V gene. The junction had 1 base not matched to a gene; V was cut back by 2 bases and J by 5 bases. The CDR3 sequence is 13 residues long. The CDR3 loop reads CASSLRGEDTQYF. The CDR3 bases are TGTGCCAGCAGCTTACGGGGGGAAGATACGCAGTATTTT.

In its sample, this clonotype was seen many times. The chain couples TRBV20-1 to TRBJ1-5; D might be TRBD1 (5 bases). Germline V gene lookup returns CDR1 DFQATT and CDR2 SNEGSKA (reference sequence). Trimming shortened V by 3 bases and J by 4 bases, and 16 bases separated the two germline ends. The CDR3 is made up of 15 amino acids. CDR3 nucleotide sequence: TGCAGTGCTAGGCAAGGGTTACAGGCGAATCAGCCCCAGCATTTT. This sequence encodes CSARQGLQANQPQHF.

This clonotype was recorded a few times. The chain recombines TRBV7-2 with TRBJ2-3; D may be TRBD1 or TRBD2 (5 bases each). Per germline, CDR1 SGHTA and CDR2 FQGNSA. The CDR3 loop spans 16 amino acids. The V and J ends lost 5 bases and 2 bases respectively, with 17 bases between them. CDR3 coding DNA: TGTGCCAGCAGCCCCCGGGGACGGACCCCCACAGATACGCAGTATTTT. Translation gives CASSPRGRTPTDTQYF.

This clonotype was recorded a few times. The gene calls are TRBV7-9 and TRBJ2-7; 11 bases align to TRBD1. The CDR3 contains 16 residues. J gave up 6 bases and V 5 bases, and 12 bases lay outside the gene matches. Germline loops: CDR1 SEHNR, CDR2 FQNEAQ (reference sequence). The CDR3 DNA sequence: TGTGCCAGCAGCCTACTCGGGACAGGGGGTCCCATCGAGCAGTACTTC. Translated, it gives CASSLLGTGGPIEQYF. Drawing the rest from reference TRBV7-9 and TRBJ2-7, the complete variable domain is DTGVSQNPRHKITKRGQNVTFRCDPISEHNRLYWYRQTLGQGPEFLTYFQNEAQLEKSRLLSDRFSAERPKGSFSTLEIQRTEQGDSAMYLCASSLLGTGGPIEQYFGPGTRLTVT.

There are many counts of this clonotype. This sequence joins TRBV7-2 and TRBJ2-7, with 8 bases lining up with TRBD1. The trim removed 2 bases at V and 5 bases at J, leaving 5 bases unmatched. The germline gives CDR1 SGHTA, CDR2 FQGNSA. The CDR3 spans 14 residues. Here the CDR3 reads CASSLRARGHEQYF. Written as DNA, the CDR3 is TGTGCCAGCAGCTTAAGGGCCAGGGGGCACGAGCAGTACTTC.

This clonotype was seen many times. The rearrangement joins TRBV29-1 to TRBJ1-5, with 7 bases lining up with TRBD1. J gave up 7 bases and V 6 bases, and 9 bases lay outside the gene matches. This CDR3 comprises 13 residues. Germline V gene sequence: CDR1 SQVTM, CDR2 ANQGSEA. CDR3 residues: CSVFDRVGQPQHF. The CDR3 DNA reads TGCAGCGTCTTCGACAGGGTTGGACAGCCCCAGCATTTT.

The chain employs TRBV20-1 and TRBJ2-1; TRBD2 is a possible D gene (6 bases). Germline V gene lookup returns CDR1 DFQATT and CDR2 SNEGSKA (reference sequence). The V end was cut by 5 bases, the J end by 3 bases, with 11 bases between. This CDR3 spans 13 amino acids. CDR3 loop: CSAFGGIYNEQFF. DNA of the CDR3: TGCAGTGCTTTCGGCGGGATCTACAATGAGCAGTTCTTC.

This clonotype has a count of ten or more. CDR3 in amino acids: CASSYSQTGITEAFF. The CDR3 DNA reads as TGTGCCAGCAGTTACTCCCAGACAGGGATCACTGAAGCTTTCTTT. The rearrangement uses TRBV6-5 and TRBJ1-1; 7 bases line up with TRBD1. V was clipped by 0 bases and J by 4 bases; unmatched bases: 5. The germline V gene has CDR1 MNHEY and CDR2 SVGAGI. CDR3 length: 15 amino acids.

The chain employs TRBV5-5 and TRBJ1-1; 9 bases match TRBD1. Trimming removed 4 bases from V and 6 bases from J; junction bases left unmatched: 4. Germline V CDR1 and CDR2: SGHKS, YYEKEE (reference sequence). The CDR3 consists of 13 residues. The CDR3 loop is CASSQTGGPEAFF. DNA of the CDR3: TGTGCCAGCAGCCAAACAGGGGGCCCTGAAGCTTTCTTT.